The entry that follows covers one T cell receptor beta chain sequence. The antigen is not known. This specimen belongs to a study of post-analysis software for immune sequencing data. Study context: As for disease course, relapsing-remitting, secondary progressive and progressive-relapsing multiple sclerosis were all included.

The study, taken as a whole, reports: TRBV5-6, TRBV5-1 and TRBV20-1 belonged to a set of about five TRBV segments that were more frequent in patients than controls.

This CDR3 region has 13 residues. Germline trimming cut 2 bases from V and 4 bases from J; bases unmatched to any gene: 4. The V gene's germline CDR1 is DFQATT and CDR2 SNEGSKA (reference sequence). Unique molecular identifiers tagged the TCR beta cDNA libraries. The authors obtained 540,000 or so cDNA molecules from approximately 0.95 to 9.8 million T cells. In TCRdb, the PCR reads were re-called with MiXCR into one record per CDR3 protein. The sample carries hundreds of thousands of distinct CDR3 sequences, 30% recorded once. The specimen sequenced was blood. The chain couples TRBV20-1 to TRBJ2-7; 8 bases align to TRBD1. The clonotype was recovered from a girl between 5 and 17 years old with multiple sclerosis. CDR3 coding DNA: TGCAGTGCTAGACAGGGGGCTGGGTACGAGCAGTACTTC. This sequence encodes CSARQGAGYEQYF.